This TCR beta chain emerged from a study of metastatic and nonmetastatic thyroid tumors. Study conclusions and caveats: The study reportedly found significantly higher TCR beta diversity in malignant thyroid tumors than benign nodules, in blood and tumor.

All patients reached thyroid surgery having received no treatment beforehand. TCRdb redid the clone calls on the PCR reads using MiXCR. The sample has approximately 15,000 clones; approximately 19% are singletons. The CDR3 is made up of 13 amino acids. The V end was cut by 5 bases, the J end by 1 base, with 6 bases between. Germline V gene data show CDR1 as LNHDA and CDR2 as SQIVND (reference sequence). This clone was picked up many times. The antigen is not known. The TCR originated in a female donor with papillary thyroid cancer or a benign thyroid nodule (not recorded which). Some clones in this sample may be carry-over from other donors' samples. The chain links TRBV19 to TRBJ1-5; D uncertain. Sequenced sample: blood. CDR3 nucleotides: TGTGCCAGTAGTTCGAACAGCAATCAGCCCCAGCATTTT. Encoded protein: CASSSNSNQPQHF.